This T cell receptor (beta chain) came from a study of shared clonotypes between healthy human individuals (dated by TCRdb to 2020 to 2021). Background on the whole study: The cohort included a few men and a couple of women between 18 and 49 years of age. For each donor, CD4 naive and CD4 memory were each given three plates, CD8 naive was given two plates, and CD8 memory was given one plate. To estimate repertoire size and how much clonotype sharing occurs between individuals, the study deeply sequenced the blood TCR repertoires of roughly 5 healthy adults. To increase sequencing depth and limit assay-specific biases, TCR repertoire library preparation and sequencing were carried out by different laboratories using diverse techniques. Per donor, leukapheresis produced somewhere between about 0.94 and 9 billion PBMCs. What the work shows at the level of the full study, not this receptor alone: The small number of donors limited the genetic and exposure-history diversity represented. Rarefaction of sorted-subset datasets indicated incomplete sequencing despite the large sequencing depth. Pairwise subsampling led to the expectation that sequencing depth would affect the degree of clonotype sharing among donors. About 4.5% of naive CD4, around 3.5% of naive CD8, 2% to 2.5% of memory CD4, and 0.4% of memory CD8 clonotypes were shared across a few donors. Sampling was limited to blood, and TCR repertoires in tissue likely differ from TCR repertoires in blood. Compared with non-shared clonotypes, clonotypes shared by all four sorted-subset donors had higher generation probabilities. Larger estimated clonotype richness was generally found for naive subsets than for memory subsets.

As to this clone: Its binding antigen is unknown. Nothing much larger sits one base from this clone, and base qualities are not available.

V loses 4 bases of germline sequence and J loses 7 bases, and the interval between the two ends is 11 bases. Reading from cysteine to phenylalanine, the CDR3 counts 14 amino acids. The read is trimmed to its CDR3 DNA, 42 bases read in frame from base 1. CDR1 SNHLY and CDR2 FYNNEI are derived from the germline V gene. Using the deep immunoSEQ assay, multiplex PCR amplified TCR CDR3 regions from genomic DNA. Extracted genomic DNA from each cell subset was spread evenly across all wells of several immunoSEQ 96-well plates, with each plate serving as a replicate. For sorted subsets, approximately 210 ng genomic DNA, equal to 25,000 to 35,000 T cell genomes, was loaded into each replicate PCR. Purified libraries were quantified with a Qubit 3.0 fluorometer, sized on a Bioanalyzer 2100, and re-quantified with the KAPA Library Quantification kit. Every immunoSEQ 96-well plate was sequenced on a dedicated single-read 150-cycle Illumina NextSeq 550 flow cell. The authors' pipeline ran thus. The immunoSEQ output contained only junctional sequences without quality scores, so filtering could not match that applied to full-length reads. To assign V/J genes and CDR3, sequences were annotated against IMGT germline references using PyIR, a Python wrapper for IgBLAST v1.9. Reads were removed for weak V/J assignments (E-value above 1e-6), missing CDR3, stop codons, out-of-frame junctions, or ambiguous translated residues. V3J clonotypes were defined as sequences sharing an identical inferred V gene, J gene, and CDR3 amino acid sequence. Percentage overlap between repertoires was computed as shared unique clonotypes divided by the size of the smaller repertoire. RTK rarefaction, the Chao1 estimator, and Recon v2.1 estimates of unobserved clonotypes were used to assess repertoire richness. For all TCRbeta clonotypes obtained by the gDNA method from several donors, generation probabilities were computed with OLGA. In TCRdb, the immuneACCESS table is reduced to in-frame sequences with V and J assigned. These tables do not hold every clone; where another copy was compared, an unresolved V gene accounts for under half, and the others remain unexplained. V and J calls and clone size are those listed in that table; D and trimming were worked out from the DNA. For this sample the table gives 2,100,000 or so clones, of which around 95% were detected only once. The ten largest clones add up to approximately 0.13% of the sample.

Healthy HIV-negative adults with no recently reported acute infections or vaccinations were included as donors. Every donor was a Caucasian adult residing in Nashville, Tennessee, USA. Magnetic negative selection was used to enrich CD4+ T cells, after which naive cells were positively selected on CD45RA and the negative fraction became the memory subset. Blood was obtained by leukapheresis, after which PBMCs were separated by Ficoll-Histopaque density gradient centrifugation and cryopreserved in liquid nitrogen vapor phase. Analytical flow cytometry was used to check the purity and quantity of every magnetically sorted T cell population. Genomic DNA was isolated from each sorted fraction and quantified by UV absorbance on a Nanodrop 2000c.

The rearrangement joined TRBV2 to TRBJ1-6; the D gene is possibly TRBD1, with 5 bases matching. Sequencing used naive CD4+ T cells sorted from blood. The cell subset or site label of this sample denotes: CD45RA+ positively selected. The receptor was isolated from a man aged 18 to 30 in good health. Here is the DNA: TGTGCCAGCAGTGCCGACAGATACAATTCACCCCTCCACTTT. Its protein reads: CASSADRYNSPLHF.